Listed here are 15 T cell receptor beta chains from one sample, sequenced in a study of cytomegalovirus exposure and HLA in healthy donors. Sequenced by immunoSEQ multiplex PCR; TCRdb stores in-frame clones only, minus some. Among 110,000 to 150,000 clones listed, approximately 94% were seen once. Sequencing used PBMCs. These receptor sequences come from a man younger than 30 in good health and CMV-seropositive.

This clone was recorded once. The chain joins TRBV6-5 to TRBJ2-7; TRBD2 is a possible D gene (6 bases). Germline V gene sequence: CDR1 MNHEY, CDR2 SVGAGI. Trimming took 0 bases from V and 3 from J, leaving 12 bases between them. CDR3 length equals 15 residues. CDR3 protein: CASSYSSSANYEQYF. CDR3 nucleotide sequence: TGTGCCAGCAGTTACTCCTCTAGCGCCAACTACGAGCAGTACTTC.

The J gene is TRBJ1-4, the V gene TRBV7-2, with 9 bases aligning to TRBD1. The J segment lost 3 bases and the V segment lost 5 bases, leaving 4 bases of the junction unmatched. The CDR3 is made up of 15 amino acids. Germline-derived CDR1 and CDR2 are SGHTA and FQGNSA. The CDR3 nucleotides are TGTGCCAGCAGCAGGACAGGGGTATCTAATGAAAAACTGTTTTTT. Translation gives CASSRTGVSNEKLFF.

This rearrangement joins TRBV15 to TRBJ1-2, with D unclear. Germline V gene lookup returns CDR1 LNHNV and CDR2 YYDKDF (reference sequence). Trimming shortened V by 0 bases and J by 2 bases, and 10 bases separated the two germline ends. This CDR3 contains 15 residues. In nucleotides, the CDR3 is TGTGCCACCAGCAGAGATCATCTAGACAACTATGGCTACACCTTC. Translation: CATSRDHLDNYGYTF.

This chain connects TRBV2 to TRBJ1-5; D is ambiguous. Trimming pared 5 bases from V and 5 bases from J, leaving 7 bases between. The CDR3 has 12 amino acids. Looked up from germline, CDR1 is SNHLY and CDR2 is FYNNEI. CDR3 nucleotide sequence: TGTGCCAGCAGTCCTTTTCATCAGCCCCAGCATTTT. It is translated as CASSPFHQPQHF.

This sequence joins TRBV28 and TRBJ1-2; D might be TRBD1 (6 bases). The CDR3 has 13 amino acids. Per the germline V gene, CDR1 is MDHEN and CDR2 is SYDVKM. Deletions cut 7 bases from V and 7 bases from J, with 16 bases between. This CDR3 is CASTLIGGVGYTF. The DNA of the CDR3 is TGTGCCAGCACCCTAATAGGGGGAGTTGGCTACACCTTC.

V gene TRBV6-5 combines with J gene TRBJ2-1, with 9 bases identical to TRBD1. This CDR3 contains 14 residues. V lost 5 bases and J lost 2; bases outside the gene matches: 1. Germline assignment: CDR1 MNHEY and CDR2 SVGAGI. This CDR3 reads CASSDRGTYNEQFF. The CDR3 coding sequence is TGTGCCAGCAGTGACAGGGGGACCTACAATGAGCAGTTCTTC.

The J gene is TRBJ1-2, the V gene TRBV5-5; 8 positions agree with TRBD1. V was pared by 4 bases and J by 8 bases, with 7 bases of the junction left unmatched. The CDR3 runs to 13 residues. In germline, CDR1 is SGHKS, CDR2 YYEKEE (reference sequence). DNA for the CDR3: TGTGCCAGCAGCGAGGGACAGGCTTGGGGCTACACCTTC. It yields the protein CASSEGQAWGYTF.

The CDR3 reads CASSLMVGDNEQFF. CDR3 bases: TGCGCCAGCAGCTTGATGGTTGGAGACAATGAGCAGTTCTTC. The V call is TRBV5-1, the J call TRBJ2-1, with unresolved D. The CDR3 is made up of 14 amino acids. Germline V gene lookup returns CDR1 SGHRS and CDR2 YFSETQ. Deletions cut 1 base from V and 5 bases from J, with 10 bases between.

The V and J genes are TRBV4-1 and TRBJ2-1, with TRBD2 as a possible D gene (7 bases). This CDR3 is built from 14 residues. Trimming stripped 0 bases from V and 8 bases from J, with 11 bases between. Germline V gives CDR1 MGHRA, CDR2 YSYEKL. CDR3 region: CASSQDRGGHEQFF. The CDR3 DNA follows: TGCGCCAGCAGCCAAGATAGGGGGGGCCATGAGCAGTTCTTC.

The J gene is TRBJ1-5, the V gene TRBV28, with a tentative D call TRBD1 (5 bases). Trimming shortened V by 8 bases and J by 1 base, and 12 bases separated the two germline ends. Germline CDR1 is MDHEN and CDR2 is SYDVKM. The CDR3 is 14 residues long. The CDR3 nucleotides are TGTGCCAGCTGTACGGGGGTCAGCAATCAGCCCCAGCATTTT. Translating it yields CASCTGVSNQPQHF.

This rearrangement joins TRBV6-9 to TRBJ2-3; 13 bases line up with TRBD2. The V and J ends lost 7 bases and 2 bases, in that order; junction bases with no gene match: 9. The CDR3 runs to 17 residues. Per germline, CDR1 MNHGY and CDR2 SVAAGI. The CDR3 DNA follows: TGTGCCAGCATTGAACTAGCGGGAGGGAGATACACAGATACGCAGTATTTT. Translating it yields CASIELAGGRYTDTQYF.

The J gene is TRBJ2-7, the V gene TRBV28, with a tentative D call TRBD2 (5 bases). The CDR3 covers 16 residues. CDR1 MDHEN and CDR2 SYDVKM come from the germline V gene. V lost 4 bases and J 0 bases, leaving 16 bases between the germline ends. The CDR3 reads CASSSPGLRASYEQYF. The CDR3 DNA reads as TGTGCCAGCAGTTCACCCGGACTGAGGGCCTCCTACGAGCAGTACTTC.

Points on this clone: Germline is not matched at one junction end, which may reflect a read error. The gene calls are TRBV7-6 and TRBJ1-1; a possible D gene is TRBD1 (6 bases). Looked up from germline, CDR1 is SGHVS and CDR2 is FNYEAQ. The CDR3 length is 21 residues. The CDR3 is CASSLTPERTLGVWQGWRMNF. CDR3 nucleotide sequence: TGTGCCAGCAGTCTTACCCCTGAACGTACTTTAGGCGTATGGCAGGGGTGGAGAATGAACTTT. The full variable domain, with the rest looked up from reference TRBV7-6 and TRBJ1-1, is GAGVSQSPRYKVTKRGQDVALRCDPISGHVSLYWYRQALGQGPEFLTYFNYEAQQDKSGLPNDRFSAERPEGSISTLTIQRTEQRDSAMYRCASSLTPERTLGVWQGWRMNFGQGTRLTVV.

The chain couples TRBV2 to TRBJ2-1; 8 nucleotides align to TRBD2. The CDR3 contains 16 residues. Germline values: CDR1 SNHLY, CDR2 FYNNEI. J lost 2 bases, V lost 2 bases, and 5 bases had no gene match. CDR3 bases: TGTGCCAGCAGTGAACTAGCGGGCGCCCCCTACAATGAGCAGTTCTTC. The encoded protein is CASSELAGAPYNEQFF. Complete variable domain (other parts from reference TRBV2 and TRBJ2-1): EPEVTQTPSHQVTQMGQEVILRCVPISNHLYFYWYRQILGQKVEFLVSFYNNEISEKSEIFDDQFSVERPDGSNFTLKIRSTKLEDSAMYFCASSELAGAPYNEQFFGPGTRLTVL.

The V gene is TRBV18, the J gene TRBJ2-1; the match to TRBD1 covers 7 bases. V was clipped by 4 bases and J by 8 bases; unmatched bases: 17. CDR3 length: 17 residues. Germline lookup yields CDR1 KGHSH and CDR2 LQKENI. CDR3 sequence reads: CASSRFPGTEIGDEQFF. Written as DNA, the CDR3 is TGTGCCAGCTCACGTTTCCCCGGGACAGAGATCGGAGATGAGCAGTTCTTC.